This entry concerns a single T cell receptor (beta chain). Its target is unknown. This sample is drawn from a study of beta chain features in type 1 diabetes. Study-wide results and caveats: Across all four CD4+ subsets, people with type 1 diabetes showed modestly shorter TCRB CDR3s. Any PCR bias toward short templates would affect both groups alike.

A single heparinised blood sample, averaging approximately 116 mL, was obtained per donor. cDNA synthesis used the whole RNA isolate, giving expressed TCRB sequences. Profiled with immunoSEQ multiplex PCR; TCRdb holds only in-frame clones, not every one. Of around 340,000 clones detected, about a tenth appear once; the ten largest clones hold less than 1.2%. With 8 bases clipped from V and 5 bases from J, the junction kept 2 bases outside the gene matches. The CDR3 runs 11 residues. Germline-derived CDR1 and CDR2 are ENHRY and SYGVKD. The receptor's source is a man aged 25-45 years with type 1 diabetes. The gene calls are TRBV10-3 and TRBJ1-1; 7 bases are shared with TRBD1. The sample consisted of central memory CD4+ T cells from blood. In DNA form, the CDR3 reads TGTGCCATCGCAGGGGGTACTGAAGCTTTCTTT. Amino acids: CAIAGGTEAFF.